This entry concerns a single T cell receptor beta chain. As yet, its antigen is unknown. The data were taken from a study of T-cell memory formation after mild COVID-19. The wider study: TCR clusters showed largely donor specificity. General observations from the study: The main location of contracting CD4+ clones was CM and EM, and that of contracting CD8+ clones was EMRA.

From the 5' RACE reads, TCRdb called clonotypes with MiXCR, one entry per CDR3 protein. The sample has 250,000 to 350,000 distinct CDR3 sequences, just under 20% seen once; the top ten hold around 20%. This receptor was identified in a man in his late teens or twenties who had mild COVID-19 (a few samples of this study predate the infection). Cell type and time point are not known. Sequencing was carried out using PBMCs or a T cell subset sorted from them (not recorded which).

The CDR3, as DNA: TGTGCCAGCAGCTATTCTAGTTCCCCGCAGTTCTTC. It translates to CASSYSSSPQFF. The chain employs TRBV7-6 and TRBJ2-1, with D unresolved. V was cut by 4 bases and J by 12 bases, with 13 bases left in between. The CDR3 is 12 amino acids. Germline CDR1 reads SGHVS; CDR2 reads FNYEAQ.